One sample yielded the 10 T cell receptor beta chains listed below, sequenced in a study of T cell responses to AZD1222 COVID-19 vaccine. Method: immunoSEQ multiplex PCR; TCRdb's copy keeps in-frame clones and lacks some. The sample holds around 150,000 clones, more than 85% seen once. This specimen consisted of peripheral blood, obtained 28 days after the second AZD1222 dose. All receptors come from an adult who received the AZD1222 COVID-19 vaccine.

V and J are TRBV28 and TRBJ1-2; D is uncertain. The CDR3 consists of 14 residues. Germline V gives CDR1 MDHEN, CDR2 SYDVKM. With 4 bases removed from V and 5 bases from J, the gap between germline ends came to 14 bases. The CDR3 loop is CASSSETSLYGYTF. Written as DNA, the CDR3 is TGTGCCAGCAGTTCCGAGACAAGCCTATATGGCTACACCTTC.

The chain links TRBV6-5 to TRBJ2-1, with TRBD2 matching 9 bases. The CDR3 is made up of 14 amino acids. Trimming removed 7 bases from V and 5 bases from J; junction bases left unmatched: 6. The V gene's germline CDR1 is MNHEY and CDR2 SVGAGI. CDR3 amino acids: CASISGSSNNEQFF. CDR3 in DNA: TGTGCCAGCATTAGCGGGAGCTCGAACAATGAGCAGTTCTTC.

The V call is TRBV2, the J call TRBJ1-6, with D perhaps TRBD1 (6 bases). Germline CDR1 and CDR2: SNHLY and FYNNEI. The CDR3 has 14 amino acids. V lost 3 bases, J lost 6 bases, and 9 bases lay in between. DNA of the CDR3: TGTGCCAGCAGTGAGTTCAGGGGTAATTCACCCCTCCACTTT. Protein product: CASSEFRGNSPLHF.

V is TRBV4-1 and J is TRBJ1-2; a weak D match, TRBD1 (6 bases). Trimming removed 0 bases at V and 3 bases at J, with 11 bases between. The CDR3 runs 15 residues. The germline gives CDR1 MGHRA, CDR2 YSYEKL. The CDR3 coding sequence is TGCGCCAGCAGCCAAGATAACAGGGATTACTATGGCTACACCTTC. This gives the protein CASSQDNRDYYGYTF.

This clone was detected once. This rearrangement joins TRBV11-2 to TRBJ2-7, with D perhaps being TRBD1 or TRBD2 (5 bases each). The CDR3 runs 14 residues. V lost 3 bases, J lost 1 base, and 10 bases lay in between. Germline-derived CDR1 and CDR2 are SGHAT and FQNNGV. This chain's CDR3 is CASSFRGRSYEQYF. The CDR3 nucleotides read TGTGCCAGCAGCTTTAGGGGACGGTCCTACGAGCAGTACTTC.

CDR3 sequence (DNA): TGTGCCAGCAGCTCCGGGTCGGGGGGGTACGAGCAGTACTTC. Its protein product is CASSSGSGGYEQYF. The chain couples TRBV11-1 to TRBJ2-7; TRBD2 agrees at 8 bases. Per the germline V gene, CDR1 is SGHAT and CDR2 is FQDESV (reference sequence). The CDR3 runs to 14 residues. J was trimmed by 4 bases and V by 4 bases; bases with no gene match: 6.

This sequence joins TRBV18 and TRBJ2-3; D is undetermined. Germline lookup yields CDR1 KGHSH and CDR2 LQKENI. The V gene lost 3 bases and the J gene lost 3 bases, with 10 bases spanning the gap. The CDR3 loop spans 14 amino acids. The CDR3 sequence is CASSPPPATDTQYF. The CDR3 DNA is TGTGCCAGCTCACCCCCTCCCGCGACAGATACGCAGTATTTT.

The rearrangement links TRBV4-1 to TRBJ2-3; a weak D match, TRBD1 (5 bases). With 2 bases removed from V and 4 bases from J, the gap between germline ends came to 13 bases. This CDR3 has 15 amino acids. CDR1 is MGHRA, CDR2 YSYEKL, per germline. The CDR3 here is CASSQPGHVPDTQYF. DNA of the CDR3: TGCGCCAGCAGCCAACCAGGACATGTCCCAGATACGCAGTATTTT.

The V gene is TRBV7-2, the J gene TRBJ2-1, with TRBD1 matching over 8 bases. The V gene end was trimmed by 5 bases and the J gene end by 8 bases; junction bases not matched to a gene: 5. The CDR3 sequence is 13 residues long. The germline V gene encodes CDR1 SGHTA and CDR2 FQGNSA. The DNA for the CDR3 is TGTGCCAGCAGCCATCCAGGGGGCGATGAGCAGTTCTTC. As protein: CASSHPGGDEQFF.

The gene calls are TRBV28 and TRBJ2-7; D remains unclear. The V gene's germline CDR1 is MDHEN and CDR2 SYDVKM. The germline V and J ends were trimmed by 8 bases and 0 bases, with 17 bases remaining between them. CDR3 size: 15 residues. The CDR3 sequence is CASCPNPLSSYEQYF. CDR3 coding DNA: TGTGCCAGCTGCCCAAATCCCTTGAGCTCCTACGAGCAGTACTTC.